This T cell receptor beta chain originates from a study of T cell changes during pregnancy in multiple sclerosis. CDR3 length: 14 amino acids. Trimming took off 2 bases at V and 5 bases at J, with 12 bases between the two ends. Germline lookup yields CDR1 MNHNY and CDR2 SVGAGI (reference sequence). Assay used: immunoSEQ multiplex PCR; TCRdb lists only in-frame clones, some missing. The sample consists of tens of thousands of clones, around 90% of them appearing once. The chain carries TRBV6-6 and TRBJ1-2, with D possibly matching TRBD1 (6 bases). Sequenced material: CD4+ T cells from peripheral blood mononuclear cells, taken in the first trimester of pregnancy. The sequence was obtained from a female donor with multiple sclerosis, enrolled in a pregnancy study. The CDR3 sequence is CASSYAGAGYGYTF. DNA for the CDR3: TGTGCCAGCAGTTACGCGGGGGCAGGGTATGGCTACACCTTC.